This T cell receptor (beta chain) came from a study of shared clonotypes between healthy human individuals. Study conclusions and caveats: At large depth, rarefaction still showed sorted-subset sequencing to be incomplete.

Here immunoSEQ multiplex PCR was the method, and the copy in TCRdb shows in-frame clones only, minus some. The data contain roughly 170,000 clones, approximately 61% of them singletons. Details on this clone: Antigen unknown.

Germline CDR1 SGHAT, CDR2 FQDESV (reference sequence). The CDR3 extends over 17 amino acids. V gave up 1 base and J gave up 1 base; unmatched junction bases: 8. The source material was memory CD4+ T cells sorted from blood. Subset denoted: CD45RA-negative fraction. The J gene is TRBJ2-7, the V gene TRBV11-1, with 9 bases aligning to TRBD2. The receptor's source is a young man in good health. The CDR3 protein is CASSLGSGSYRSYEQYF. CDR3 sequence (DNA): TGTGCCAGCAGCTTAGGTAGCGGGAGCTACAGATCCTACGAGCAGTACTTC.